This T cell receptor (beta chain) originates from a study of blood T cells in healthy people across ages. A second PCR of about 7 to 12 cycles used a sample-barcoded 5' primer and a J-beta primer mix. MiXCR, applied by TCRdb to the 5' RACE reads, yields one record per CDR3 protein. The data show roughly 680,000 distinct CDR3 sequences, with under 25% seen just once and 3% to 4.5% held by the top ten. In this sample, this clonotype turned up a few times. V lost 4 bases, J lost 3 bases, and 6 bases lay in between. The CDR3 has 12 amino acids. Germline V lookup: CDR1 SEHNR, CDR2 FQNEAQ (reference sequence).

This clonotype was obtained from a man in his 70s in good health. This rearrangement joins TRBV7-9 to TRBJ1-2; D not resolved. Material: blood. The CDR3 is CASSSGHYGYTF. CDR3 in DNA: TGTGCCAGCAGCTCCGGTCACTATGGCTACACCTTC.